The sequence of this TCR beta chain was determined in a study of patients and donors after allogeneic stem cell transplantation (dated by TCRdb to between 2020 and 2021). The CDR3 goes from the cysteine to the phenylalanine over 16 residues. The kept DNA is CDR3 alone, 48 bases in frame from the first base. Germline trimming amounts to 0 bases on V and 5 bases on J, with 8 as the count of junction bases outside the gene matches. CDR1 and CDR2, per the germline V gene, are MNHNS and SASEGT. As regards this clonotype: Its antigen remains unidentified. Base quality data are lacking; no much larger clone is found one base away.

Library prep was done by RT-PCR. The reads were generated on a NextSeq 550. TCRdb applied fastp at Q25 and MiXCR to the public reads, then kept only in-frame beta chains. Each entry merges the rows of one CDR3 protein and shows their most common DNA and genes. A total of about 74,000 distinct CDR3 sequences appear in this sample, 26% of them only once. The leading ten clones occupy 26% of the sample. The rearrangement combines TRBV6-1 with TRBJ1-2, with 8 central nucleotides matching TRBD1. The sequence was obtained from a human donor who was either an allogeneic HSCT recipient or a stem cell or donor lymphocyte infusion donor (not recorded which). It is not recorded whose cells these are; they may come from a transplant donor. The source material was blood, either unsorted or a sorted T cell fraction (not recorded which). The CDR3 loop reads CASSEASRGPHYGYTF. The DNA reads TGTGCCAGCAGTGAAGCCTCCAGGGGGCCCCATTATGGCTACACCTTC.